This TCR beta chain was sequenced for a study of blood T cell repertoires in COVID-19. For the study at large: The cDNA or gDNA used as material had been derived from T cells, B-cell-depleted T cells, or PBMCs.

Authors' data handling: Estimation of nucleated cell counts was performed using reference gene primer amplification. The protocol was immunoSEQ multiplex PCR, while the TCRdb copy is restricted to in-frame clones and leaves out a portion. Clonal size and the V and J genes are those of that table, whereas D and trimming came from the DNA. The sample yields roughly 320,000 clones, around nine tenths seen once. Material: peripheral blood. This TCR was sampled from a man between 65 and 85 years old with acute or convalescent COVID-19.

CDR3 nucleotide sequence: TGCGCCAGCAGCTTCGGGACAGGGAATCTGAACACTGAAGCTTTCTTT. The encoded protein is CASSFGTGNLNTEAFF. The rearrangement joins TRBV5-1 to TRBJ1-1; 9 bases line up with TRBD1. With V trimmed by 2 bases and J by 0 bases, 5 bases remained unmatched. Per germline, CDR1 SGHRS and CDR2 YFSETQ. The CDR3 covers 16 residues.